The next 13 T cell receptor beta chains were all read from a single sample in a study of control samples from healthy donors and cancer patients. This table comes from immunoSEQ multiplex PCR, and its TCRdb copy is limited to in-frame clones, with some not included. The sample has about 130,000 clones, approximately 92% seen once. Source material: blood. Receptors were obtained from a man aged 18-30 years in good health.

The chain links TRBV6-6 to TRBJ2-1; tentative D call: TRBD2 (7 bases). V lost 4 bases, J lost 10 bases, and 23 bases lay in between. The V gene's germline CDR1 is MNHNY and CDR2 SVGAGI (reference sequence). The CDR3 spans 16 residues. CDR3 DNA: TGTGCCAGCAGTTTCCCGACGGGGGGCCCTTTGTCCGAGCAGTTCTTC. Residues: CASSFPTGGPLSEQFF.

The CDR3 sequence is CASSGRLNTEAFF. In DNA form, the CDR3 reads TGTGCCAGCAGCGGACGATTGAACACTGAAGCTTTCTTT. This chain uses TRBV9 with TRBJ1-1; no definite D call. CDR1 is SGDLS and CDR2 is YYNGEE in the germline V gene. Deletions cut 3 bases from V and 0 bases from J, with 6 bases between. This CDR3 has 13 residues. Variable domain in full (rest from reference TRBV9 and TRBJ1-1): DSGVTQTPKHLITATGQRVTLRCSPRSGDLSVYWYQQSLDQGLQFLIQYYNGEERAKGNILERFSAQQFPDLHSELNLSSLELGDSALYFCASSGRLNTEAFFGQGTRLTVV.

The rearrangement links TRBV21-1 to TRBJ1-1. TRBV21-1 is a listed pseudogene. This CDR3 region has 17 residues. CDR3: CASSKKGSLTENTEAFF. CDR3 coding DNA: TGTGCCAGCAGCAAAAAGGGGAGCTTAACAGAGAACACTGAAGCTTTCTTT.

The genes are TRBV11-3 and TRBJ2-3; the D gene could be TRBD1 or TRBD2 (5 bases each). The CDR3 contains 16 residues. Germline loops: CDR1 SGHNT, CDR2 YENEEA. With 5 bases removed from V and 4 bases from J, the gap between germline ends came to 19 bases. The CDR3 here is CASSGGLYKSADTQYF. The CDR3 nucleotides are TGTGCCAGCAGCGGGGGATTATACAAGTCGGCAGATACGCAGTATTTT. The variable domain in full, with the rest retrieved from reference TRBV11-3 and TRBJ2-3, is EAGVVQSPRYKIIEKKQPVAFWCNPISGHNTLYWYLQNLGQGPELLIRYENEEAVDDSQLPKDRFSAERLKGVDSTLKIQPAELGDSAVYLCASSGGLYKSADTQYFGPGTRLTVL.

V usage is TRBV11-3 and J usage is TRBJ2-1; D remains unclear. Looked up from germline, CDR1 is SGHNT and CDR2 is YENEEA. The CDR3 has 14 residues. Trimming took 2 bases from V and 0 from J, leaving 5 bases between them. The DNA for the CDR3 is TGTGCCAGCAGCTTATTGGGCTCCTACAATGAGCAGTTCTTC. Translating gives CASSLLGSYNEQFF.

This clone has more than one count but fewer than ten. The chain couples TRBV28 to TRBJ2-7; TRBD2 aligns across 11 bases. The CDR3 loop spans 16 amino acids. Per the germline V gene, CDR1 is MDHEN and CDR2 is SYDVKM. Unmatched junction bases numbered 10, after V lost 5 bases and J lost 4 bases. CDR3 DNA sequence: TGTGCCAGCAGTCCTCCGGGACTAGCGGAGACGTACGAGCAGTACGTC. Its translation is CASSPPGLAETYEQYV.

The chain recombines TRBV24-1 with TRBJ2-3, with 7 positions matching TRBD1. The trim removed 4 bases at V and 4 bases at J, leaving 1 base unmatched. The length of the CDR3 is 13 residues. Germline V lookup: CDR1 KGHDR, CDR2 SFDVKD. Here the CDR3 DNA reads TGTGCCACCAGTGACGGACAGGCAGATACGCAGTATTTT. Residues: CATSDGQADTQYF.

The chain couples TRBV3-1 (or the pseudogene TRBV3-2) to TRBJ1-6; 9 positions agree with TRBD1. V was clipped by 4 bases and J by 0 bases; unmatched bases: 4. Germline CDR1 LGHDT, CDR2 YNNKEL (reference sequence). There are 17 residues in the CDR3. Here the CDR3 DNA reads TGTGCCAGCAGCCCACAGGGGGCGAGCTCCTATAATTCACCCCTCCACTTT. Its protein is CASSPQGASSYNSPLHF.

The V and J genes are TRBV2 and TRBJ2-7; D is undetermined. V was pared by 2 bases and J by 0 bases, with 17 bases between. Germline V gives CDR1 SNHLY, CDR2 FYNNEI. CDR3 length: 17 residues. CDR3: CASSEWKGQQSSYEQYF. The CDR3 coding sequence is TGTGCCAGCAGTGAATGGAAAGGGCAGCAGAGCTCCTACGAGCAGTACTTC.

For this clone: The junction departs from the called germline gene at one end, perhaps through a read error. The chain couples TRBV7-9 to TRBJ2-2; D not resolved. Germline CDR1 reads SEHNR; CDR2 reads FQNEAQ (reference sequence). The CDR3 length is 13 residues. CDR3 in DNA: TGTGCCAGCAGCTTATTCGGTTCCGGTGAGCTGTTTTTT. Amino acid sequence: CASSLFGSGELFF. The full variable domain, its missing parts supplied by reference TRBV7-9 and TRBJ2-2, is DTGVSQNPRHKITKRGQNVTFRCDPISEHNRLYWYRQTLGQGPEFLTYFQNEAQLEKSRLLSDRFSAERPKGSFSTLEIQRTEQGDSAMYLCASSLFGSGELFFGEGSRLTVL.

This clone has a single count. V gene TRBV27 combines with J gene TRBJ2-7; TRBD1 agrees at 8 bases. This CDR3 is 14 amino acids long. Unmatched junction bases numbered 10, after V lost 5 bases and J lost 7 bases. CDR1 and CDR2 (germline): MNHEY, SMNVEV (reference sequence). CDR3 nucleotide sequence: TGTGCCAGCAGTCCGTCGGACAGGGTTCAAGAGCAGTACGTC. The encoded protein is CASSPSDRVQEQYV.

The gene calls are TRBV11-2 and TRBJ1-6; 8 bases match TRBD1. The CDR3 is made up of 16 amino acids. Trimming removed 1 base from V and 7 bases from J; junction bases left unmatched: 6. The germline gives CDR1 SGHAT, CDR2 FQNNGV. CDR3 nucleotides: TGTGCCAGCAGCTTAGGGCCGGGACAGGTGAATTCACCCCTCCACTTT. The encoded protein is CASSLGPGQVNSPLHF.

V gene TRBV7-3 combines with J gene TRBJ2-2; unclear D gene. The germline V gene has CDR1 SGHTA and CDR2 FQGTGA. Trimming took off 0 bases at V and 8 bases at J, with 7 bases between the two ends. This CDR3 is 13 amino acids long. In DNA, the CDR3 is TGTGCCAGCAGCTTAACAGGGCAAGGGGAGCTGTTTTTT. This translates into CASSLTGQGELFF.